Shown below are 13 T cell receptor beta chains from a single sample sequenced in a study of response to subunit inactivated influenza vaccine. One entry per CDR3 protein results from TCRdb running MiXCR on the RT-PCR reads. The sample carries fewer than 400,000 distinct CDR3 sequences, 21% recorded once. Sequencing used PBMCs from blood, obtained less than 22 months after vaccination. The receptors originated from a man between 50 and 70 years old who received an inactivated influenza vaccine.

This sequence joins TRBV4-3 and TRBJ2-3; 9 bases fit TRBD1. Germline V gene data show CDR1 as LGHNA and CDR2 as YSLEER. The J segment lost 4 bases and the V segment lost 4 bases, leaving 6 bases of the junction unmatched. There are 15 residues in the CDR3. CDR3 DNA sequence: TGCGCCAGCAGCCCACAGGGGGCATGGCCAGATACGCAGTATTTT. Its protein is CASSPQGAWPDTQYF.

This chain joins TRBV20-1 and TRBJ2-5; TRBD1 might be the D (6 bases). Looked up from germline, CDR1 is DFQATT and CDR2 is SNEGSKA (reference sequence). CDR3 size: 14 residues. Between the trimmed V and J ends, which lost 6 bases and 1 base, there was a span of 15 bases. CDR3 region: CSAGGQGGQETQYF. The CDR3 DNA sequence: TGCAGTGCCGGAGGCCAAGGGGGCCAAGAGACCCAGTACTTC.

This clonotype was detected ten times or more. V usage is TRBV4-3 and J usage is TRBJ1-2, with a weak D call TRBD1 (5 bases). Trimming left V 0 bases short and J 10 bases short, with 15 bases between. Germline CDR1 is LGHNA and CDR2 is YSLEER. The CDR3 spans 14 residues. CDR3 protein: CASSQDWGSPLYTF. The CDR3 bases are TGCGCCAGCAGCCAAGATTGGGGGTCACCACTCTACACCTTC.

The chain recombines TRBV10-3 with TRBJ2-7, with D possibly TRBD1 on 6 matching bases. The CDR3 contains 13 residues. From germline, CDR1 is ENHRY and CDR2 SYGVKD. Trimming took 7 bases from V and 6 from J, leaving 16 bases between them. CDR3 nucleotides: TGTGCCATCAAGGAGAACAACAGGGCCGAGCAGTACTTC. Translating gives CAIKENNRAEQYF.

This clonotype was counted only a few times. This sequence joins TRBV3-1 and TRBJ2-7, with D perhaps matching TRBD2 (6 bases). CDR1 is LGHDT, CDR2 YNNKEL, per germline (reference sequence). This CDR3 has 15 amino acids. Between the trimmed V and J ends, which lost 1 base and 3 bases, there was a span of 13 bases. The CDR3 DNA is TGTGCCAGCAGCCAAGGAACGGCGGGGCTCTACGAGCAGTACTTC. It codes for CASSQGTAGLYEQYF.

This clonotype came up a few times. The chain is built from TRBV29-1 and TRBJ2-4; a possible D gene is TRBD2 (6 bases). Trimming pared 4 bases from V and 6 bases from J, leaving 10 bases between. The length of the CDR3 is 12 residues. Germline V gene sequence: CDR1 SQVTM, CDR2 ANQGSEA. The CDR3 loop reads CSVAAGRNIQYF. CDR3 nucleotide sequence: TGCAGCGTTGCGGCCGGGAGAAACATTCAGTACTTC. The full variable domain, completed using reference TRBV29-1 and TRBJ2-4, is SAVISQKPSRDICQRGTSLTIQCQVDSQVTMMFWYRQQPGQSLTLIATANQGSEATYESGFVIDKFPISRPNLTFSTLTVSNMSPEDSSIYLCSVAAGRNIQYFGAGTRLSVL.

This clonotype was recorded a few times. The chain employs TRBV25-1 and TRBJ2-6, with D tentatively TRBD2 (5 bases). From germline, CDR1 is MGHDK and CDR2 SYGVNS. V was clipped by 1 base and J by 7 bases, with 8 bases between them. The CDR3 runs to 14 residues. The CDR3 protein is CASSESEAANVLTF. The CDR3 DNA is TGTGCCAGCAGTGAATCGGAGGCTGCCAACGTCCTGACTTTC.

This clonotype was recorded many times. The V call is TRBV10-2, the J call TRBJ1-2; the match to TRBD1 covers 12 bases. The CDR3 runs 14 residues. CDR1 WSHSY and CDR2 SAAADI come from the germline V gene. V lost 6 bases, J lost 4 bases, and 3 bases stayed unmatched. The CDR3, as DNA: TGCGCCAGCAGGGGACAGGGGGCGTCCTATGGCTACACCTTC. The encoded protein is CASRGQGASYGYTF.

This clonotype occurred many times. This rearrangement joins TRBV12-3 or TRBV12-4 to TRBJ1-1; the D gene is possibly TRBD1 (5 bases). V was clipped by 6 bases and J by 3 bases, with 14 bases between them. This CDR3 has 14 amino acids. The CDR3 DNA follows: TGTGCCAGCAGCCCCGTGGGGGGTGACACTGAAGCTTTCTTT. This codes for CASSPVGGDTEAFF.

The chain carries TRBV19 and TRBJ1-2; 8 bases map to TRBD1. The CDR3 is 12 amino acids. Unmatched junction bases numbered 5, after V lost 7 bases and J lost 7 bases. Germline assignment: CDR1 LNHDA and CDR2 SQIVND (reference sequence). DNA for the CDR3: TGTGCCAGTAACAGGGGGTCTGCTGGCTACACCTTC. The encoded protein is CASNRGSAGYTF.

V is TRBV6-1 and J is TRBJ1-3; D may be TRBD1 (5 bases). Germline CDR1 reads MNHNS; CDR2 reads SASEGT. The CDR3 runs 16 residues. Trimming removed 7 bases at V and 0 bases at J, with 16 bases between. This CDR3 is CASTPTKGNSGNTIYF. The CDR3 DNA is TGTGCCAGCACCCCCACCAAGGGGAACTCTGGAAACACCATATATTTT.

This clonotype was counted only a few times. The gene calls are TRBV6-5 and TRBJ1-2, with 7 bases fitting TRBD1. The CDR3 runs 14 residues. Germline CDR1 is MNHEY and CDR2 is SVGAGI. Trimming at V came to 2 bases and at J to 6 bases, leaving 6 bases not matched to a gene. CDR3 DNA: TGTGCCAGCAGTTACCAAGGAGGGGGCGATGGCTACACCTTC. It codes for CASSYQGGGDGYTF.

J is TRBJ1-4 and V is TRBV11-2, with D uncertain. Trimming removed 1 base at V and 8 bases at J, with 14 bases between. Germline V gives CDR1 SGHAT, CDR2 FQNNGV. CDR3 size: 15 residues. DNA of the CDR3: TGTGCCAGCAGCTTAGGTGCAGGATTTTGGGAAAAACTGTTTTTT. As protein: CASSLGAGFWEKLFF.